Each of the 28 T cell receptor beta chains below was sequenced from the same sample in a study of blood T cell repertoires in COVID-19. The assay was immunoSEQ multiplex PCR, and TCRdb's table has in-frame clones only and misses some. The sample holds roughly 280,000 clones, around 86% seen once. The sequenced sample consisted of peripheral blood. These receptors were obtained from a man between 18 and 35 years old with active or convalescent COVID-19.

This clone was seen just once. V gene TRBV5-4 combines with J gene TRBJ2-3, with D unclear. Trimming left V 2 bases short and J 4 bases short, with 8 bases between. This CDR3 is built from 13 residues. Per germline, CDR1 SGHNT and CDR2 YYREEE (reference sequence). The CDR3 bases are TGTGCCAGCAGCTTAAGAGGCGCAGATACGCAGTATTTT. It codes for CASSLRGADTQYF.

The V gene is TRBV27, the J gene TRBJ2-7; 7 bases agree with TRBD1. There are 15 residues in the CDR3. Losses at the gene ends were 2 bases for V and 6 bases for J; bases not matched to a gene: 10. Germline V gene lookup returns CDR1 MNHEY and CDR2 SMNVEV (reference sequence). The CDR3 loop reads CASSLPGRGSGEQYF. The CDR3 DNA reads as TGTGCCAGCAGTTTACCCGGCAGGGGGTCCGGCGAGCAGTACTTC.

This chain joins TRBV5-1 and TRBJ2-2, with D perhaps matching TRBD1 (5 bases). This CDR3 is built from 14 residues. Germline V gene sequence: CDR1 SGHRS, CDR2 YFSETQ. V lost 7 bases, J lost 0 bases, and 10 bases lay in between. This chain's CDR3 is CASRGRANTGELFF. The CDR3 DNA is TGCGCCAGCCGTGGCAGGGCGAACACCGGGGAGCTGTTTTTT.

The V gene is TRBV24-1, the J gene TRBJ2-1; D perhaps matches TRBD2 (6 bases). From germline, CDR1 is KGHDR and CDR2 SFDVKD. There are 14 residues in the CDR3. Trimming left V 9 bases short and J 8 bases short, with 19 bases between. The CDR3 spells CATLSGRGDDEQFF. In DNA, the CDR3 is TGTGCCACCCTTAGCGGCCGGGGAGACGATGAGCAGTTCTTC.

The chain joins TRBV5-4 to TRBJ2-1; tentatively, D is TRBD1 (5 bases). The CDR3 runs 15 residues. Germline V CDR1 and CDR2: SGHNT, YYREEE (reference sequence). V lost 2 bases and J 7 bases, leaving 16 bases between the germline ends. The CDR3 DNA sequence: TGTGCCAGCAGCTTCAAGCAGGGTTCGGTAAATGAGCAGTTCTTC. Amino acid sequence: CASSFKQGSVNEQFF.

The gene calls are TRBV7-9 and TRBJ2-1; no clear D gene. The CDR3 sequence is 14 residues long. The germline CDR1 and CDR2 sequences are SEHNR and FQNEAQ (reference sequence). V lost 3 bases and J 8 bases, leaving 14 bases between the germline ends. The CDR3, as DNA: TGTGCCAGCAGCTTGTCGCTGGTGGCATATGAGCAGTTCTTC. This translates into CASSLSLVAYEQFF. The full variable domain, rest sourced from reference TRBV7-9 and TRBJ2-1, is DTGVSQNPRHKITKRGQNVTFRCDPISEHNRLYWYRQTLGQGPEFLTYFQNEAQLEKSRLLSDRFSAERPKGSFSTLEIQRTEQGDSAMYLCASSLSLVAYEQFFGPGTRLTVL.

This clone showed up just a few times. This chain uses TRBV19 with TRBJ1-1, with TRBD1 as a possible D gene (5 bases). The CDR3 runs 11 residues. V was shortened by 7 bases and J by 10 bases, with 13 bases between the two germline ends. Germline CDR1 LNHDA, CDR2 SQIVND (reference sequence). The CDR3: CASKGPGSAFF. CDR3 coding DNA: TGTGCCAGTAAGGGGCCTGGTTCAGCTTTCTTT.

This clone showed up just once. The chain is built from TRBV7-3 and TRBJ2-3, with D perhaps matching TRBD2 (5 bases). CDR1 is SGHTA, CDR2 FQGTGA, per germline. Trimming took 2 bases from V and 3 from J, leaving 9 bases between them. The CDR3 has 14 amino acids. In DNA, the CDR3 is TGTGCCAGCAGCTTATTAGGGAGAACAGATACGCAGTATTTT. This sequence encodes CASSLLGRTDTQYF.

This clone showed up just a few times. The chain couples TRBV6-5 to TRBJ2-7, with TRBD2 matching over 7 bases. With 7 bases clipped from V and 3 bases from J, the junction kept 9 bases outside the gene matches. The CDR3 totals 14 residues. Germline lookup yields CDR1 MNHEY and CDR2 SVGAGI. CDR3 amino acids: CASKRGPPGYEQYF. The CDR3 DNA reads TGTGCCAGCAAGCGGGGCCCCCCCGGCTACGAGCAGTACTTC.

V and J are TRBV7-9 and TRBJ1-1; 8 positions agree with TRBD1. Germline CDR1 is SEHNR and CDR2 is FQNEAQ (reference sequence). J was trimmed by 0 bases and V by 4 bases; bases with no gene match: 7. This CDR3 contains 16 residues. For the CDR3, the DNA is TGTGCCAGCAGCTCCCTCAGGGGGCGCGTGAACACTGAAGCTTTCTTT. Translation gives CASSSLRGRVNTEAFF.

This clone appeared a single time. The chain carries TRBV7-3 and TRBJ2-1; 9 nucleotides align to TRBD2. This CDR3 has 13 amino acids. The V gene end was trimmed by 5 bases and the J gene end by 7 bases; junction bases not matched to a gene: 3. CDR1 SGHTA and CDR2 FQGTGA come from the germline V gene. Here the CDR3 reads CASSRGLANEQFF. The CDR3 bases are TGTGCCAGCAGCCGCGGACTAGCGAATGAGCAGTTCTTC.

The gene calls are TRBV5-1 and TRBJ2-7; tentative D call: TRBD2 (6 bases). This CDR3 is 16 amino acids long. The ends were cut back, 5 bases at V and 1 base at J, with 19 bases in the middle. Germline CDR1 is SGHRS and CDR2 is YFSETQ. Here the CDR3 reads CASSYELGSGSYEQYF. CDR3 in DNA: TGCGCCAGCAGTTACGAGTTGGGGAGCGGGTCCTACGAGCAGTACTTC.

The chain is built from TRBV7-3 and TRBJ2-1; TRBD2 might be the D (6 bases). The germline V gene encodes CDR1 SGHTA and CDR2 FQGTGA. CDR3 size: 14 residues. V was cut by 5 bases and J by 6 bases, with 14 bases left in between. CDR3 amino acids: CASSPATSFNEQFF. DNA of the CDR3: TGTGCCAGCAGCCCGGCGACTAGTTTCAATGAGCAGTTCTTC.

Points on this clone: The sample carries other DNA sequences with the same CDR3. This chain connects TRBV20-1 to TRBJ2-3, with no clear D. Between the trimmed V and J ends, which lost 3 bases and 3 bases, there was a span of 4 bases. Germline values: CDR1 DFQATT, CDR2 SNEGSKA (reference sequence). This CDR3 is built from 11 residues. CDR3 residues: CSASSTDTQYF. The CDR3 coding sequence is TGCAGTGCTAGCTCGACAGATACGCAGTATTTT.

This chain connects TRBV5-1 to TRBJ1-4; 7 nucleotides align to TRBD1. The CDR3 spans 15 residues. The ends lost 4 bases at V and 5 bases at J; junction bases unmatched: 8. The germline V gene has CDR1 SGHRS and CDR2 YFSETQ. As DNA, the CDR3 is TGCGCCAGCAGCAACGGACAGGCCGTCAATGAAAAACTGTTTTTT. This gives the protein CASSNGQAVNEKLFF.

The chain recombines TRBV2 with TRBJ2-6, with D uncertain. The CDR3 has 17 amino acids. V gave up 5 bases and J gave up 0 bases, with 14 bases separating them. Germline V lookup: CDR1 SNHLY, CDR2 FYNNEI. The CDR3 spells CASSPQVILSGANVLTF. Here the CDR3 DNA reads TGTGCCAGCAGTCCGCAGGTTATCCTCTCTGGGGCCAACGTCCTGACTTTC.

V and J are TRBV5-6 and TRBJ2-1; 9 positions match TRBD2. V gave up 2 bases and J gave up 8 bases; unmatched junction bases: 8. Germline assignment: CDR1 SGHDT and CDR2 YYEEEE. This CDR3 contains 15 residues. The CDR3 DNA is TGTGCCAGCAGCTTTGGGCTAGCGGGACGGGATGAGCAGTTCTTC. Translation gives CASSFGLAGRDEQFF. The whole variable domain, filled in from reference TRBV5-6 and TRBJ2-1, reads DAGVTQSPTHLIKTRGQQVTLRCSPKSGHDTVSWYQQALGQGPQFIFQYYEEEERQRGNFPDRFSGHQFPNYSSELNVNALLLGDSALYLCASSFGLAGRDEQFFGPGTRLTVL.

The V and J genes are TRBV3-1 (or the pseudogene TRBV3-2) and TRBJ2-7; 9 bases match TRBD1. CDR3 length: 13 amino acids. After removal of 8 bases from V and 2 bases from J, the junction contained 4 bases not matched to a gene. The germline V gene has CDR1 LGHDT and CDR2 YNNKEL (reference sequence). Written as DNA, the CDR3 is TGTGCCAGCTGGGGACAGGGCGCCTACGAGCAGTACTTC. Translation gives CASWGQGAYEQYF.

The chain recombines TRBV16 with TRBJ2-7, with unresolved D. V was pared by 3 bases and J by 2 bases, with 5 bases between. This CDR3 is built from 12 residues. The germline V gene has CDR1 KGHSY and CDR2 FQNENV. CDR3 sequence reads: CASSHHPYEQYF. Written as DNA, the CDR3 is TGTGCCAGCAGCCATCATCCCTACGAGCAGTACTTC.

The rearrangement links TRBV27 to TRBJ1-3, with D possibly TRBD1 on 5 matching bases. Deletions cut 2 bases from V and 2 bases from J, with 10 bases between. Per germline, CDR1 MNHEY and CDR2 SMNVEV (reference sequence). The CDR3 contains 15 residues. CDR3 coding DNA: TGTGCCAGCAGTTTAATCGGGGGAACTGGAAACACCATATATTTT. Translating it yields CASSLIGGTGNTIYF.

V and J are TRBV24-1 and TRBJ1-2, with TRBD1 matching over 7 bases. This CDR3 comprises 15 residues. J was trimmed by 7 bases and V by 3 bases; bases with no gene match: 10. The germline CDR1 and CDR2 sequences are KGHDR and SFDVKD. The CDR3 spells CATSDPQGPLGGYTF. The CDR3 DNA reads as TGTGCCACCAGTGATCCACAGGGGCCCCTAGGTGGCTACACCTTC.

The rearrangement joins TRBV19 to TRBJ2-3; 9 nucleotides agree with TRBD1. The germline V gene encodes CDR1 LNHDA and CDR2 SQIVND (reference sequence). This CDR3 has 16 residues. V was pared by 9 bases and J by 5 bases, with 15 bases of the junction left unmatched. The CDR3 coding sequence is TGTGCCAGCGCTGTGACCGGGACAGGGCTGTTAGATACGCAGTATTTT. Protein product: CASAVTGTGLLDTQYF.

The genes are TRBV29-1 and TRBJ2-1; maybe TRBD1 (5 bases). V was trimmed by 6 bases and J by 4 bases, leaving 22 bases between them. The CDR3 is 16 residues long. Germline V CDR1 and CDR2: SQVTM, ANQGSEA. CDR3 loop: CSVRTIDSVTYNEQFF. The CDR3 bases are TGCAGCGTCAGAACAATTGACAGCGTAACGTACAATGAGCAGTTCTTC.

This clone was observed once. The V and J genes are TRBV5-1 and TRBJ2-5, with a weak D call TRBD2 (5 bases). Germline CDR1 reads SGHRS; CDR2 reads YFSETQ. The CDR3 is 15 amino acids. The ends were cut back, 5 bases at V and 5 bases at J, with 19 bases in the middle. DNA for the CDR3: TGCGCCAGCAGTGGGAGCGGTCAGATGGCCGAGACCCAGTACTTC. This gives the protein CASSGSGQMAETQYF.

The CDR3 protein is CAWTKAGELFF. The CDR3 nucleotides are TGTGCCTGGACTAAAGCCGGGGAGCTGTTTTTT. The chain joins TRBV30 to TRBJ2-2; D remains ambiguous. Between the trimmed V and J ends, which lost 4 bases and 6 bases, there was a span of 6 bases. The CDR3 sequence is 11 residues long. The germline CDR1 and CDR2 sequences are GTSNPN and SVGIG (reference sequence).

This clone showed up just a few times. The chain couples TRBV5-4 to TRBJ2-1; the D gene is possibly TRBD1 (5 bases). V was trimmed by 0 bases and J by 7 bases, leaving 5 bases between them. CDR3 length: 12 residues. The V gene's germline CDR1 is SGHNT and CDR2 YYREEE (reference sequence). The CDR3 DNA sequence: TGTGCCAGCAGCTTGGAGGGGAATGAGCAGTTCTTC. Protein sequence: CASSLEGNEQFF. Filled out from reference TRBV5-4 and TRBJ2-1, the complete variable domain reads ETGVTQSPTHLIKTRGQQVTLRCSSQSGHNTVSWYQQALGQGPQFIFQYYREEENGRGNFPPRFSGLQFPNYSSELNVNALELDDSALYLCASSLEGNEQFFGPGTRLTVL.

The chain joins TRBV28 to TRBJ1-1, with 9 bases identical to TRBD1. With 5 bases clipped from V and 10 bases from J, the junction kept 5 bases outside the gene matches. Germline loops: CDR1 MDHEN, CDR2 SYDVKM. CDR3 size: 12 residues. The CDR3: CASSGTGLTAFF. As DNA, the CDR3 is TGTGCCAGCAGTGGGACAGGGTTGACAGCTTTCTTT.

The chain is built from TRBV10-3 and TRBJ1-5, with 11 bases identical to TRBD1. V dropped 3 bases and J dropped 6; count of bases not matched to a gene: 7. The CDR3 contains 16 residues. CDR1 and CDR2 from the germline V gene are ENHRY and SYGVKD. Written as DNA, the CDR3 is TGTGCCATCAGTGACCCGGACAGGGGGCTTGCTCAGCCCCAGCATTTT. This gives the protein CAISDPDRGLAQPQHF.